This TCR beta chain comes out of a study of control samples from healthy donors and cancer patients. Generated by immunoSEQ multiplex PCR, the TCRdb table keeps only in-frame clones and is missing some. The sample records about 270,000 clones, roughly 87% being singletons. This clone was recorded a few times. The V gene's germline CDR1 is LGHNA and CDR2 YNFKEQ. Trimming left V 1 base short and J 7 bases short, with 11 bases between. The CDR3 totals 15 residues. Sequencing was carried out using PBMCs. This clonotype originated in a woman aged 55-69 years with lung cancer. The genes are TRBV4-2 and TRBJ1-6; D uncertain. CDR3 sequence reads: CASSQVNRENSPLHF. The CDR3 DNA reads TGTGCCAGCAGCCAAGTCAATAGGGAGAATTCACCCCTCCACTTT.